This T cell receptor beta chain was found in a study of T cells in Graves' hyperthyroidism and ophthalmopathy. Overall study results and limits: A 13 V-J model separated ophthalmopathy from stable hyperthyroidism. The majority of expanded thyroid clonotypes above 0.001 also appeared in blood.

It was RNA transcripts that yielded the amplified TCR beta CDR3 regions. Initially, a first-round RT-PCR of the TCR CDR3 employed the HTBI primer set. Each CDR3 protein gets one entry after TCRdb re-called the multiplex PCR reads with MiXCR. Of 300,000 to 450,000 distinct CDR3 sequences listed, 13% to 15% are singletons. This clonotype has at least ten counts. The antigen remains unidentified. The CDR3 loop spans 16 amino acids. Per germline, CDR1 GTSNPN and CDR2 SVGIG (reference sequence). Between the trimmed V and J ends, which lost 0 bases and 5 bases, there was a span of 19 bases. The rearrangement links TRBV30 to TRBJ1-1; D may be TRBD1 (5 bases). Sequenced sample: blood. The clonotype comes from a woman aged 25-40 years with Graves' ophthalmopathy. The CDR3 nucleotides are TGTGCCTGGAGTGTCTCCCGGCTCTCGCGGGGGACTGAAGCTTTCTTT. Its protein is CAWSVSRLSRGTEAFF.